This paragraph covers one TCR beta chain sequence. What it binds is unknown. Germline V gives CDR1 MNHEY, CDR2 SMNVEV (reference sequence). V dropped 4 bases and J dropped 1 base, with 6 bases sitting between them. CDR3 length: 13 amino acids. This sample is drawn from a study of cytomegalovirus exposure and HLA in healthy donors. Overall study findings and caveats: In an earlier analysis, in some 500 donors, most V segments appeared productive either ~90% or ~30% of the time. As a later analysis revealed, the rate of TCR association differed by HLA locus, with DRB1 most and HLA-C fewest.

Primers for the PCR totalled 60 Vbeta and 13 Jbeta. The data were produced by immunoSEQ multiplex PCR, yet TCRdb's version contains in-frame clones alone and is incomplete. The table has under 150,000 clones, approximately 80% seen once. Material: PBMCs. The source is a girl under 10 years old in good health and CMV-seronegative. The V gene is TRBV27, the J gene TRBJ2-3, with D possibly matching TRBD2 (5 bases). CDR3 DNA: TGTGCCAGCAGTTGGGGAGGCACAGATACGCAGTATTTT. It yields the protein CASSWGGTDTQYF.